This T cell receptor (beta chain) comes out of a study of T-cell reconstitution after alpha-beta-depleted transplantation in children. This clonotype was seen many times. Library preparation (for TCRbeta) was performed with unique molecular identifiers. TCRdb ran MiXCR on the PCR reads and lists one entry per CDR3 protein. The sample includes a few hundred thousand distinct CDR3 sequences, under 15% of them seen just once. V was pared by 2 bases and J by 5 bases, with 10 bases between. CDR1 MDHEN and CDR2 SYDVKM come from the germline V gene. The CDR3 sequence is 14 residues long. This chain links TRBV28 with TRBJ2-1; D not resolved. This TCR was sampled from a human donor who donated a stem cell graft to a child with combined immunodeficiency. The sequencing here drew on PBMCs from the stem cell graft donor, taken from the stem cell graft. Written as DNA, the CDR3 is TGTGCCAGCAGTTTACCAGGCGTCCACAATGAGCAGTTCTTC. The encoded protein is CASSLPGVHNEQFF. Full variable domain (outside the CDR3, taken from reference TRBV28 and TRBJ2-1): DVKVTQSSRYLVKRTGEKVFLECVQDMDHENMFWYRQDPGLGLRLIYFSYDVKMKEKGDIPEGYSVSREKKERFSLILESASTNQTSMYLCASSLPGVHNEQFFGPGTRLTVL.